The present TCR beta chain was sequenced within a study of blood T cell repertoires in COVID-19. For the study at large: Sites across the United States, Italy and Spain contributed samples from acute and convalescent COVID-19.

Generated by immunoSEQ multiplex PCR, the TCRdb table keeps only in-frame clones and is missing some. The profile shows 120,000 or so clones, approximately 83% of them singletons. This clone was seen only a few times. V was pared by 3 bases and J by 3 bases, with 14 bases between. The germline CDR1 and CDR2 sequences are DFQATT and SNEGSKA (reference sequence). The CDR3 extends over 14 amino acids. The chain employs TRBV20-1 and TRBJ1-1; D not certain. Material for sequencing was peripheral blood. The clonotype originates from a woman at least 80 years old with acute or convalescent COVID-19. The CDR3 here is CSASNRGKDTEAFF. The CDR3 bases are TGCAGTGCTAGTAACCGAGGGAAGGACACTGAAGCTTTCTTT.